This T cell receptor (beta chain) was documented in a study of T cell responses to AZD1222 COVID-19 vaccine. The data were produced by immunoSEQ multiplex PCR, yet TCRdb's version contains in-frame clones alone and is incomplete. The table lists about 87,000 clones, more than 75% of them singletons. This CDR3 spans 15 amino acids. The germline gives CDR1 MNHEY, CDR2 SVGAGI. Trimming took off 2 bases at V and 4 bases at J, with 12 bases between the two ends. The chain is built from TRBV6-5 and TRBJ1-5; D unresolved. Sample: peripheral blood, taken on day 0 of AZD1222 vaccination. This receptor was obtained from an adult in good health. The CDR3 is CASSYGRAGNQPQHF. CDR3 bases: TGTGCCAGCAGTTACGGGAGGGCGGGGAATCAGCCCCAGCATTTT.